A single sample is the source of the 24 T cell receptor beta chains below, sequenced in a study of T-cell memory formation after mild COVID-19. TCRdb fed the 5' RACE reads into MiXCR, producing one record per CDR3 protein. This table holds 300,000 to 400,000 distinct CDR3 sequences, under 25% found once. Sequenced input: PBMCs or a T cell subset sorted from them (not recorded which). The receptors shown here come from an adult woman who had mild COVID-19 (a few samples of this study predate the infection). Cell type and time point are not known.

V usage is TRBV7-6 and J usage is TRBJ2-3; the match to TRBD1 covers 10 bases. The CDR3 loop spans 15 amino acids. Germline V lookup: CDR1 SGHVS, CDR2 FNYEAQ. The V gene end was trimmed by 5 bases and the J gene end by 4 bases; junction bases not matched to a gene: 6. The chain's CDR3 is CASSPDRGPPDTQYF. CDR3 DNA sequence: TGTGCCAGCAGCCCCGACAGGGGGCCACCAGATACGCAGTATTTT.

This clonotype was seen repeatedly, ten times or more. The chain combines TRBV10-3 with TRBJ1-2; D unclear. Germline CDR1 is ENHRY and CDR2 is SYGVKD. The CDR3 loop spans 12 amino acids. Trimming took 8 bases from V and 4 from J, leaving 11 bases between them. This CDR3 reads CAIGDVGYGYTF. The DNA for the CDR3 is TGTGCCATCGGCGACGTGGGCTATGGCTACACCTTC.

J is TRBJ2-1 and V is TRBV24-1; D perhaps matches TRBD1 (5 bases). This CDR3 contains 14 residues. Per germline, CDR1 KGHDR and CDR2 SFDVKD. V was trimmed by 4 bases and J by 7 bases, leaving 13 bases between them. In nucleotides, the CDR3 is TGTGCCACCAGTGACCCATCAGGGCGGAATGAGCAGTTCTTC. Its translation is CATSDPSGRNEQFF.

The chain combines TRBV7-9 with TRBJ1-6; 8 bases agree with TRBD1. J lost 11 bases, V lost 5 bases, and 2 bases had no gene match. Germline V gives CDR1 SEHNR, CDR2 FQNEAQ (reference sequence). The CDR3 is 12 amino acids. CDR3 loop: CASSDRGAPLHF. The CDR3 nucleotides read TGTGCCAGCAGCGACAGGGGAGCACCCCTCCACTTT.

This chain links TRBV2 with TRBJ2-1; D unclear. Between the trimmed V and J ends, which lost 2 bases and 6 bases, there was a span of 11 bases. The CDR3 extends over 14 amino acids. The germline gives CDR1 SNHLY, CDR2 FYNNEI. CDR3 nucleotides: TGTGCCAGCAGTGAATACTTTCAAGCCAATGAGCAGTTCTTC. It translates to CASSEYFQANEQFF.

V gene TRBV20-1 combines with J gene TRBJ1-2, with unresolved D. V gave up 5 bases and J gave up 7 bases, with 8 bases separating them. Per germline, CDR1 DFQATT and CDR2 SNEGSKA (reference sequence). The CDR3 length is 10 residues. CDR3 DNA: TGCAGTGCTCCGTGGAGTGGCTACACCTTC. Its translation: CSAPWSGYTF.

V is TRBV7-2 and J is TRBJ1-6, with unresolved D. The CDR3 contains 15 residues. V was trimmed by 1 base and J by 8 bases, leaving 12 bases between them. CDR1 is SGHTA, CDR2 FQGNSA, per germline. CDR3 residues: CASSLEGGYDSPLHF. Here the CDR3 DNA reads TGTGCCAGCAGCTTAGAAGGCGGATATGATTCACCCCTCCACTTT.

The chain is built from TRBV29-1 and TRBJ1-1, with 7 bases that match TRBD1. V gave up 4 bases and J gave up 4 bases; unmatched junction bases: 9. CDR1 is SQVTM and CDR2 is ANQGSEA in the germline V gene. This CDR3 region has 14 residues. CDR3 in amino acids: CSVGRGRGITEAFF. For the CDR3, the DNA is TGCAGCGTTGGGAGGGGGCGCGGAATCACTGAAGCTTTCTTT.

The rearrangement uses TRBV9 and TRBJ1-1, with 7 bases fitting TRBD1. This CDR3 is built from 14 residues. Trimming at V came to 1 base and at J to 4 bases, leaving 4 bases not matched to a gene. The germline V gene has CDR1 SGDLS and CDR2 YYNGEE. CDR3 residues: CASSVKGASTEAFF. Here the CDR3 DNA reads TGTGCCAGCAGCGTAAAGGGGGCGAGCACTGAAGCTTTCTTT.

This chain connects TRBV4-2 to TRBJ2-5, with D possibly being TRBD1 (6 bases). Germline CDR1 is LGHNA and CDR2 is YNFKEQ. This CDR3 spans 15 amino acids. The ends were cut back, 0 bases at V and 2 bases at J, with 10 bases in the middle. The CDR3 DNA follows: TGTGCCAGCAGCCAAGATCGGACAGCTCAAGAGACCCAGTACTTC. It translates to CASSQDRTAQETQYF.

As DNA, the CDR3 is TGTGCCACCAGTGGACAGGATCCCCAGGGGTGGGAGACCCAGTACTTC. The encoded protein is CATSGQDPQGWETQYF. This chain uses TRBV24-1 with TRBJ2-5; D might be TRBD1 (6 bases). The V gene lost 5 bases and the J gene lost 5 bases, with 20 bases spanning the gap. CDR1 is KGHDR, CDR2 SFDVKD, per germline. The CDR3 is 16 residues long.

This clonotype was seen a handful of times. The chain links TRBV24-1 to TRBJ2-5; D may be TRBD1 or TRBD2 (5 bases each). Between the trimmed V and J ends, which lost 3 bases and 7 bases, there was a span of 20 bases. The CDR3 has 16 amino acids. CDR1 and CDR2 (germline): KGHDR, SFDVKD. DNA of the CDR3: TGTGCCACCAGTGATCAGGGAGCCTCATCCCTAGGGACCCAGTACTTC. This sequence encodes CATSDQGASSLGTQYF.

This chain links TRBV4-3 with TRBJ2-7, with D possibly TRBD1 on 5 matching bases. The CDR3 is made up of 15 amino acids. The V end was cut by 3 bases, the J end by 4 bases, with 16 bases between. Germline CDR1 LGHNA, CDR2 YSLEER. In DNA, the CDR3 is TGCGCCAGCAGCCACTCTATAAATTCAGGGTACGAGCAGTACTTC. Amino acids: CASSHSINSGYEQYF.

The rearrangement joins TRBV30 to TRBJ2-1, with D possibly TRBD2 on 6 matching bases. V lost 8 bases and J 4 bases, leaving 12 bases between the germline ends. Germline V gives CDR1 GTSNPN, CDR2 SVGIG (reference sequence). The CDR3 is 12 residues long. The CDR3, as DNA: TGTGCCACGGGGGTATCTTACAATGAGCAGTTCTTC. Amino acid sequence: CATGVSYNEQFF.

This clonotype showed up many times. The chain couples TRBV7-3 to TRBJ2-2; the D is unclear. Between the trimmed V and J ends, which lost 3 bases and 8 bases, there was a span of 10 bases. The CDR3 length is 13 residues. CDR1 and CDR2 from the germline V gene are SGHTA and FQGTGA. CDR3 loop: CASSLDFLGELFF. CDR3 DNA sequence: TGTGCCAGCAGCTTGGATTTTTTGGGGGAGCTGTTTTTT.

Turning to this clonotype: A much larger clonotype is one base distant, so this may be a read error. The genes are TRBV12-3 or TRBV12-4 and TRBJ1-1; D not certain. This CDR3 has 16 amino acids. CDR3 nucleotide sequence: TGTGCCAGCAGGCAACTATCGGGTTCCTCAAACACTGAATCTTTCTTT. Its translation: CASRQLSGSSNTESFF.

The chain has TRBV5-6 and TRBJ2-1, with D uncertain. The V and J ends lost 3 bases and 5 bases respectively, with 15 bases between them. Per the germline V gene, CDR1 is SGHDT and CDR2 is YYEEEE. The CDR3 extends over 15 amino acids. This CDR3 is CASSSSISRDNEQFF. The CDR3 DNA follows: TGTGCCAGCAGCTCCTCAATTAGCCGGGACAATGAGCAGTTCTTC. The whole variable domain, remainder taken from reference TRBV5-6 and TRBJ2-1, is DAGVTQSPTHLIKTRGQQVTLRCSPKSGHDTVSWYQQALGQGPQFIFQYYEEEERQRGNFPDRFSGHQFPNYSSELNVNALLLGDSALYLCASSSSISRDNEQFFGPGTRLTVL.

This chain links TRBV11-2 with TRBJ1-5; tentatively, D is TRBD1 (5 bases). The CDR3 has 14 residues. Germline assignment: CDR1 SGHAT and CDR2 FQNNGV. Trimming pared 5 bases from V and 3 bases from J, leaving 11 bases between. The CDR3, as DNA: TGTGCCAGCAGCCAGGGACCTTACAATCAGCCCCAGCATTTT. It encodes CASSQGPYNQPQHF.

This clonotype was picked up a small number of times. Here the CDR3 reads CASSSTPSYNEQFF. The CDR3 DNA follows: TGTGCCAGCAGTTCTACCCCCTCCTACAATGAGCAGTTCTTC. The V and J genes are TRBV27 and TRBJ2-1; D is unclear. Deletions cut 4 bases from V and 0 bases from J, with 7 bases between. Germline CDR1 is MNHEY and CDR2 is SMNVEV (reference sequence). The CDR3 is 14 amino acids.

The chain is built from TRBV5-6 and TRBJ2-3; D possibly corresponds to TRBD1 (6 bases). This CDR3 region has 13 residues. CDR1 is SGHDT and CDR2 is YYEEEE in the germline V gene. V was shortened by 5 bases and J by 4 bases, with 11 bases between the two germline ends. The CDR3, as DNA: TGTGCCAGCAGATTTGGGGGCTCAGATACGCAGTATTTT. This translates into CASRFGGSDTQYF.

This clonotype was seen at least ten times. The V gene is TRBV10-3, the J gene TRBJ1-2, with D perhaps TRBD1 (5 bases). Germline CDR1 is ENHRY and CDR2 is SYGVKD. The CDR3 spans 12 residues. With 4 bases removed from V and 6 bases from J, the gap between germline ends came to 9 bases. The CDR3 DNA reads TGTGCCATCAGTGGCAGGGATCATGGCTACACCTTC. Translation: CAISGRDHGYTF.

The sample holds a few counts of this clonotype. This sequence joins TRBV12-3 or TRBV12-4 and TRBJ2-2; D perhaps matches TRBD2 (5 bases). CDR3 length: 15 amino acids. The V gene lost 2 bases and the J gene lost 3 bases, with 10 bases spanning the gap. CDR3 sequence (DNA): TGTGCCAGCAGTTTAAGGGAGTTCCACACCGGGGAGCTGTTTTTT. This codes for CASSLREFHTGELFF.

V and J are TRBV4-3 and TRBJ2-3, with D perhaps given as TRBD1 or TRBD2 (5 bases each). The CDR3 is made up of 18 amino acids. The V gene lost 0 bases and the J gene lost 6 bases, with 22 bases spanning the gap. The germline gives CDR1 LGHNA, CDR2 YSLEER. In nucleotides, the CDR3 is TGCGCCAGCAGCCAAGATCCCCCCGGGACGGTCAGCAGGGATACGCAGTATTTT. Amino acid sequence: CASSQDPPGTVSRDTQYF.

The V and J genes are TRBV29-1 and TRBJ2-7; TRBD2 agrees at 8 bases. Germline V gives CDR1 SQVTM, CDR2 ANQGSEA. The CDR3 has 13 amino acids. The ends lost 5 bases at V and 1 base at J; junction bases unmatched: 4. CDR3 coding DNA: TGCAGCGTTCTTTCGGGAGGGTCCTACGAGCAGTACTTC. Translation: CSVLSGGSYEQYF.